These 32 T cell receptor beta chains were sequenced from one sample in a study of T cell repertoires in cytomegalovirus infection. TCRdb reanalysed the reads using MiXCR and keeps one entry per CDR3 protein. The sample yields fewer than 250,000 distinct CDR3 sequences, over 9% seen once. Sequences were obtained from PBMCs. The receptors shown here come from a human donor in good health (CMV status not recorded). Some clones in this sample may be carry-over from other donors' samples.

The chain recombines TRBV6-2 or TRBV6-3 with TRBJ1-4; 7 bases match TRBD1. Germline V gives CDR1 MNHEY, CDR2 SVGEGT. This CDR3 is 15 amino acids long. The ends lost 7 bases at V and 3 bases at J; junction bases unmatched: 8. CDR3 sequence: CASTESGTANEKLFF. CDR3 nucleotides: TGTGCCAGCACCGAATCCGGGACAGCTAATGAAAAACTGTTTTTT.

This clonotype was seen more than once but under ten times. The V and J genes are TRBV10-3 and TRBJ2-4; 7 nucleotides match TRBD2. Trimming at V came to 3 bases and at J to 13 bases, leaving 12 bases not matched to a gene. Germline V gives CDR1 ENHRY, CDR2 SYGVKD. This CDR3 comprises 14 residues. DNA of the CDR3: TGTGCCATCAGTGACTCCGGGCCCGGGAGGAAACAGTACTTC. This encodes CAISDSGPGRKQYF.

This clonotype appeared many times. This rearrangement joins TRBV7-2 to TRBJ2-7; 7 nucleotides align to TRBD1. The CDR3 has 15 residues. Germline CDR1 is SGHTA and CDR2 is FQGNSA. Trimming removed 0 bases from V and 4 bases from J; junction bases left unmatched: 6. DNA of the CDR3: TGTGCCAGCAGCTTAGCGTCAACAGGGGATTACGAGCAGTACTTC. It codes for CASSLASTGDYEQYF.

This clonotype came up many times. The CDR3 is CASSLRDRDSNQPQHF. DNA of the CDR3: TGTGCCAGCAGCCTTCGGGACAGGGATAGCAATCAGCCCCAGCATTTT. The chain is built from TRBV7-8 and TRBJ1-5; 9 positions match TRBD1. The CDR3 covers 16 residues. Trimming cost V 5 bases and J 0 bases; bases outside gene matches: 5. CDR1 SGHVS and CDR2 FQNEAQ come from the germline V gene.

The rearrangement uses TRBV18 and TRBJ2-5, with TRBD2 matching over 14 bases. Per the germline V gene, CDR1 is KGHSH and CDR2 is LQKENI. The CDR3 extends over 17 amino acids. Trimming cost V 4 bases and J 3 bases; bases outside gene matches: 7. The CDR3 is CASSQGLAGASEETQYF. The CDR3 DNA sequence: TGTGCCAGCTCACAGGGACTAGCGGGAGCGTCGGAAGAGACCCAGTACTTC.

This chain uses TRBV29-1 with TRBJ1-1; D ambiguous. Trimming shortened V by 5 bases and J by 4 bases, and 8 bases separated the two germline ends. Germline V lookup: CDR1 SQVTM, CDR2 ANQGSEA. The CDR3 is 11 residues long. The CDR3 DNA reads TGCAGCGTTCGGCGGGGCACTGAAGCTTTCTTT. Protein product: CSVRRGTEAFF.

The chain uses TRBV14 and TRBJ1-1; D gene unclear. The CDR3 extends over 16 amino acids. The germline V gene has CDR1 SGHDN and CDR2 FVKESK. V was clipped by 0 bases and J by 0 bases, with 11 bases between them. CDR3 nucleotide sequence: TGTGCCAGCAGCCAAGATTCTAGGGAACTGAACACTGAAGCTTTCTTT. Translated, it gives CASSQDSRELNTEAFF.

This clonotype was recorded many times. The genes are TRBV7-2 and TRBJ1-2; 12 bases are a match to TRBD1. V was clipped by 5 bases and J by 4 bases; unmatched bases: 5. Germline CDR1 is SGHTA and CDR2 is FQGNSA. The CDR3 covers 15 residues. This CDR3 is CASSKGQGAGYGYTF. Here the CDR3 DNA reads TGTGCCAGCAGCAAGGGACAGGGGGCAGGCTATGGCTACACCTTC.

This clonotype has ten or more counts. The genes are TRBV7-2 and TRBJ2-3, with D possibly TRBD1 on 5 matching bases. Germline V lookup: CDR1 SGHTA, CDR2 FQGNSA. The CDR3 runs to 15 residues. V dropped 0 bases and J dropped 4 bases, with 11 bases sitting between them. The CDR3 here is CASSLADQGADTQYF. The CDR3 DNA reads TGTGCCAGCAGCTTAGCAGACCAGGGCGCAGATACGCAGTATTTT.

This clonotype has ten or more counts. The chain carries TRBV19 and TRBJ2-1; 8 nucleotides line up with TRBD2. Trimming took 5 bases from V and 1 from J; bases not matched to a gene: 4. CDR1 is LNHDA, CDR2 SQIVND, per germline (reference sequence). This CDR3 spans 15 amino acids. Here the CDR3 reads CASSLIAGSYNEQFF. The CDR3, as DNA: TGTGCCAGTAGTCTGATAGCGGGATCCTACAATGAGCAGTTCTTC.

V usage is TRBV20-1 and J usage is TRBJ2-7; TRBD2 aligns across 13 bases. V lost 3 bases and J lost 12; bases outside the gene matches: 11. The germline gives CDR1 DFQATT, CDR2 SNEGSKA (reference sequence). This CDR3 region has 14 residues. CDR3 sequence: CSASGTSGNPGWYF. The DNA for the CDR3 is TGCAGTGCTAGTGGGACTAGCGGGAATCCGGGTTGGTACTTC.

This clonotype was counted at least ten times. V and J are TRBV7-2 and TRBJ1-2; D remains ambiguous. The V gene's germline CDR1 is SGHTA and CDR2 FQGNSA. V was cut by 0 bases and J by 8 bases, with 10 bases left in between. CDR3 length equals 13 residues. The CDR3 reads CASSLARMRGYTF. Written as DNA, the CDR3 is TGTGCCAGCAGCTTAGCCAGGATGAGGGGCTACACCTTC.

The rearrangement uses TRBV2 and TRBJ2-1, with 10 bases matching TRBD2. J gave up 12 bases and V 10 bases, and 15 bases lay outside the gene matches. Germline V CDR1 and CDR2: SNHLY, FYNNEI. CDR3 length: 14 amino acids. CDR3 in DNA: TGTGCCATCCTCCCAAGCGGGGGGGCACGGGGGCAGTTCTTC. Protein sequence: CAILPSGGARGQFF.

This clonotype was found many times. This chain links TRBV7-3 with TRBJ2-3, with 8 bases aligning to TRBD2. This CDR3 has 18 amino acids. V shed 5 bases, J shed 0 bases, and the junction held 13 bases outside the gene matches. Germline CDR1 reads SGHTA; CDR2 reads FQGTGA. DNA of the CDR3: TGTGCCAGCAGCCTCCGCAGCGGGGGAACCCCAAGCACAGATACGCAGTATTTT. Protein sequence: CASSLRSGGTPSTDTQYF.

For the CDR3, the DNA is TGTGCCAGCAGTGAAAGGGTTGGACAGCCCCAGCATTTT. Protein product: CASSERVGQPQHF. The gene calls are TRBV6-1 and TRBJ1-5, with D hard to call. CDR1 and CDR2 (germline): MNHNS, SASEGT. V was pared by 2 bases and J by 7 bases, with 9 bases between. There are 13 residues in the CDR3.

Concerning this clonotype itself: A far larger clone is one nucleotide away, so this likely arose from a read error. The V call is TRBV7-2, the J call TRBJ1-1; D unresolved. The CDR3 sequence is 13 residues long. Germline V gene lookup returns CDR1 SGHTA and CDR2 FQGNSA. Trimming stripped 1 base from V and 5 bases from J, with 8 bases between. The CDR3 reads CASSLVSGTEAFF. The CDR3 nucleotides are TGTGCCAGCAGCTTAGTTTCGGGGACTGAAGCTTTCTTT.

This clonotype came up many times. The J gene is TRBJ1-1, the V gene TRBV11-2; TRBD1 might be the D (5 bases). Trimming took off 5 bases at V and 0 bases at J, with 16 bases between the two ends. CDR1 and CDR2 from the germline V gene are SGHAT and FQNNGV. The CDR3 has 16 residues. CDR3: CASSPVSTGVNTEAFF. The CDR3 nucleotides are TGTGCCAGCAGCCCCGTTTCCACAGGCGTGAACACTGAAGCTTTCTTT.

This clonotype was seen many times. The V call is TRBV7-2, the J call TRBJ2-2; no firm D call. This CDR3 is built from 12 residues. Germline V gene data show CDR1 as SGHTA and CDR2 as FQGNSA. The V end lost 3 bases, the J end lost 11 bases, and 10 bases lay between the germline ends. The DNA of the CDR3 is TGTGCCAGCAGCTTCGAGACGAGAGAGCTGTTTTTT. Its translation is CASSFETRELFF.

V is TRBV2 and J is TRBJ2-1, with 11 positions matching TRBD1. Losses at the gene ends were 0 bases for V and 11 bases for J; bases not matched to a gene: 9. The CDR3 spans 16 residues. Per germline, CDR1 SNHLY and CDR2 FYNNEI. Here the CDR3 reads CASSEAPRTGGRKQFF. Written as DNA, the CDR3 is TGTGCCAGCAGTGAAGCGCCCCGGACAGGGGGCCGAAAGCAGTTCTTC.

This clonotype was seen a handful of times. This CDR3 is CASSLETGVLTEAFF. In DNA form, the CDR3 reads TGCGCCAGCAGCTTGGAAACAGGGGTACTCACTGAAGCTTTCTTT. The chain recombines TRBV5-1 with TRBJ1-1; 7 bases match TRBD1. The junction had 6 bases not matched to a gene; V was cut back by 0 bases and J by 4 bases. This CDR3 has 15 amino acids. The germline gives CDR1 SGHRS, CDR2 YFSETQ.

This clonotype was seen repeatedly, ten times or more. The genes are TRBV2 and TRBJ2-1, with D tentatively TRBD2 (6 bases). V was trimmed by 2 bases and J by 7 bases, leaving 9 bases between them. This CDR3 is built from 13 residues. In germline, CDR1 is SNHLY, CDR2 FYNNEI. CDR3 in DNA: TGTGCCAGCAGTGAACAGGGACTGAATGAGCAGTTCTTC. It yields the protein CASSEQGLNEQFF.

Comment on this clonotype: This could be a read error, since a much larger clone is one nucleotide away. V gene TRBV19 combines with J gene TRBJ2-3; D gene uncertain. CDR3 length equals 14 residues. Germline V gene sequence: CDR1 LNHDA, CDR2 SQIVND (reference sequence). The CDR3 sequence is CASSLGPESDKQYF. CDR3 bases: TGTGCCAGTAGTTTAGGACCTGAGTCAGATAAGCAGTATTTT.

Concerning this clonotype itself: Relative to the germline gene, one junction end is altered; a read error may explain this. The J gene is TRBJ2-7, the V gene TRBV20-1; tentative D call: TRBD2 (5 bases). The CDR3 consists of 14 residues. Germline V CDR1 and CDR2: DFQATT, SNEGSKA (reference sequence). In DNA, the CDR3 is TGCAGTGCTAGAGATTGGGCTAGCTCCCACGAGCAGTACTTC. Translation: CSARDWASSHEQYF.

The chain recombines TRBV7-9 with TRBJ1-2; TRBD1 matches 7 bases. Trimming took 3 bases from V and 4 from J; bases not matched to a gene: 5. The CDR3 length is 14 residues. Germline V gives CDR1 SEHNR, CDR2 FQNEAQ (reference sequence). CDR3 nucleotides: TGTGCCAGCAGCTTGGTCGGACAGGCCTATGGCTACACCTTC. Translation: CASSLVGQAYGYTF. Using reference TRBV7-9 and TRBJ1-2 for the parts outside the CDR3, the full variable domain is DTGVSQNPRHKITKRGQNVTFRCDPISEHNRLYWYRQTLGQGPEFLTYFQNEAQLEKSRLLSDRFSAERPKGSFSTLEIQRTEQGDSAMYLCASSLVGQAYGYTFGSGTRLTVV.

In this sample, this clonotype turned up a few times. The chain couples TRBV28 to TRBJ1-5, with a tentative D call TRBD1 (6 bases). The CDR3 length is 15 residues. From germline, CDR1 is MDHEN and CDR2 SYDVKM. With 7 bases removed from V and 5 bases from J, the gap between germline ends came to 18 bases. Here the CDR3 reads CASKEGRGSYQPQHF. Written as DNA, the CDR3 is TGTGCCAGCAAGGAAGGCAGGGGATCATATCAGCCCCAGCATTTT. Combining the CDR3 with reference TRBV28 and TRBJ1-5 gives the whole variable domain DVKVTQSSRYLVKRTGEKVFLECVQDMDHENMFWYRQDPGLGLRLIYFSYDVKMKEKGDIPEGYSVSREKKERFSLILESASTNQTSMYLCASKEGRGSYQPQHFGDGTRLSIL.

On this clonotype itself: Given a much more abundant clone one base away, this may be a read error. Since the CDR3 does not end with the conserved phenylalanine or tryptophan, this likely comes from a read error. The chain carries TRBV7-2 and TRBJ2-3, with 11 bases that match TRBD2. From germline, CDR1 is SGHTA and CDR2 FQGNSA. Unmatched junction bases numbered 11, after V lost 5 bases and J lost 1 base. This CDR3 is 18 amino acids long. This CDR3 reads CASSRKGGTSGGTDTQYL. In DNA form, the CDR3 reads TGTGCCAGCAGCCGAAAAGGGGGGACTAGCGGAGGCACAGATACGCAGTATCTT.

The V call is TRBV18, the J call TRBJ1-2, with D tentatively TRBD1 (6 bases). The V gene lost 3 bases and the J gene lost 5 bases, with 13 bases spanning the gap. This CDR3 comprises 14 residues. CDR1 is KGHSH, CDR2 LQKENI, per germline. For the CDR3, the DNA is TGTGCCAGCTCACCCGCGGACAGAGCTTATGGCTACACCTTC. It codes for CASSPADRAYGYTF.

The table lists this clonotype with many counts. V and J are TRBV11-2 and TRBJ2-7; TRBD2 might be the D (6 bases). Per the germline V gene, CDR1 is SGHAT and CDR2 is FQNNGV. V shed 6 bases and J shed 7 bases, with 16 bases lying between them. CDR3 size: 13 residues. This chain's CDR3 is CASSFTSKGEQYF. The CDR3 coding sequence is TGTGCCAGCAGTTTCACTAGCAAAGGGGAGCAGTACTTC. The entire variable domain, with the rest obtained from reference TRBV11-2 and TRBJ2-7, is as follows: EAGVAQSPRYKIIEKRQSVAFWCNPISGHATLYWYQQILGQGPKLLIQFQNNGVVDDSQLPKDRFSAERLKGVDSTLKIQPAKLEDSAVYLCASSFTSKGEQYFGPGTRLTVT.

This clonotype was seen repeatedly, ten times or more. The chain combines TRBV11-2 with TRBJ1-1; no clear D gene. With 0 bases removed from V and 11 bases from J, the gap between germline ends came to 13 bases. Looked up from germline, CDR1 is SGHAT and CDR2 is FQNNGV. This CDR3 is built from 13 residues. This CDR3 is CASSLDHLGEAFF. In DNA form, the CDR3 reads TGTGCCAGCAGCTTAGATCACCTCGGAGAGGCTTTCTTT.

In its sample, this clonotype was seen many times. The genes are TRBV12-5 and TRBJ2-7, with D possibly TRBD1 on 5 matching bases. The CDR3 loop spans 13 amino acids. In germline, CDR1 is LGHNT, CDR2 FRNRAP. V was shortened by 5 bases and J by 6 bases, with 14 bases between the two germline ends. The CDR3 loop is CASGAEARGEQYF. DNA for the CDR3: TGTGCTAGTGGTGCCGAGGCTAGGGGCGAGCAGTACTTC.

CDR3 nucleotides: TGTGCCAGCAGTCCAGGGTCACGCGATCAGCCCCAGCATTTT. Protein sequence: CASSPGSRDQPQHF. V usage is TRBV7-8 and J usage is TRBJ1-5, with D perhaps matching TRBD1 (5 bases). V was trimmed by 6 bases and J by 5 bases, leaving 14 bases between them. Germline V gene sequence: CDR1 SGHVS, CDR2 FQNEAQ. The CDR3 has 14 residues.

This clonotype was observed a handful of times. The J gene is TRBJ2-7, the V gene TRBV5-1; 10 bases are shared with TRBD1. Germline V lookup: CDR1 SGHRS, CDR2 YFSETQ. The CDR3 totals 16 residues. The V gene end was trimmed by 4 bases and the J gene end by 4 bases; junction bases not matched to a gene: 11. DNA of the CDR3: TGCGCCAGCAGCGTGGGGCCGGGACAGGGGATTTACGAGCAGTACTTC. Its protein is CASSVGPGQGIYEQYF.